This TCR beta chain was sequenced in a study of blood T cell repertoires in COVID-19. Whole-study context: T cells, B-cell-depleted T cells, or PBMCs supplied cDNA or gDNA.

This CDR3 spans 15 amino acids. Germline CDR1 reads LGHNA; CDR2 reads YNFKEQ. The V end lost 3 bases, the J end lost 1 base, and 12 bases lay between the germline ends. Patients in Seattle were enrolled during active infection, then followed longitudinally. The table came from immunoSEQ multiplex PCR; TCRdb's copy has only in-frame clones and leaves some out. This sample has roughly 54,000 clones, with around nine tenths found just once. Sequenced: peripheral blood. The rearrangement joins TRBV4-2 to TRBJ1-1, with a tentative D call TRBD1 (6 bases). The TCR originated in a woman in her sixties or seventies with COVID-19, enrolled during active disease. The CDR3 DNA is TGTGCCAGCAGCCAGCCGGGGACACCGAACACTGAAGCTTTCTTT. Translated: CASSQPGTPNTEAFF.